The T cell receptor beta chain under discussion was sequenced for a study of early T cells in non-severe SARS-CoV-2 infection. The study's findings and limits: Lookups in VDJdb leaned toward anti-spike CD8 responses and missed private and CD4 specificities.

Researchers attached unique molecular identifiers to individual cDNA molecules. TCRdb reprocessed the 5' RACE reads via MiXCR and lists one record per CDR3 protein. This sample has about 53,000 distinct CDR3 sequences, with roughly 12% found just once. Germline V CDR1 and CDR2: MNHNS, SASEGT. The CDR3 contains 14 residues. V was shortened by 1 base and J by 7 bases, with 11 bases between the two germline ends. The table lists this clonotype with a few counts. Its specificity is not known. The rearrangement uses TRBV6-1 and TRBJ1-5, with D possibly being TRBD1 (6 bases). The TCR sequence derives from an adult who was a healthcare worker with PCR-confirmed SARS-CoV-2 infection or an uninfected control (not recorded which). Sequencing used whole blood, obtained at baseline. CDR3 bases: TGTGCCAGCAGTGAAGGTCTGGGGGCACAGCCCCAGCATTTT. This translates into CASSEGLGAQPQHF.